What follows are 29 T cell receptor beta chains derived from one specimen sequenced in a study of blood T cells in healthy people across ages. A second about 7 to 12 cycle PCR used barcoded and J-beta primers. MiXCR, run by TCRdb on the 5' RACE reads, gives a single entry per CDR3 protein. The data show around 1.5 million distinct CDR3 sequences, roughly 64% seen once. The specimen sequenced was blood. Source of these receptors: a man aged 18 to 30 in good health.

Turning to this clonotype: An end of the junction differs from the germline gene, which may be a read error. V usage is TRBV5-1 and J usage is TRBJ2-1; either TRBD1 or TRBD2 may fit D (6 bases each). The V gene's germline CDR1 is SGHRS and CDR2 YFSETQ. The CDR3 covers 13 residues. CDR3 nucleotide sequence: TGCGCCTGCAGCTTAGGGGGGCAGAATGAGCAGTTCTTC. Its protein is CACSLGGQNEQFF.

This clonotype was seen a handful of times. The genes are TRBV20-1 and TRBJ2-5; 7 nucleotides agree with TRBD2. Near its end, the DNA agrees better with TRBJ2-7, so the J call may be wrong. The CDR3 spans 15 residues. The germline V gene has CDR1 DFQATT and CDR2 SNEGSKA (reference sequence). CDR3 nucleotide sequence: TGCAGTGCTAGAGTTTGGACTCTGGCGGGGGACGAGCAGTACTTC. Amino acid sequence: CSARVWTLAGDEQYF.

V gene TRBV5-1 combines with J gene TRBJ2-5; D remains ambiguous. V lost 2 bases, J lost 5 bases, and 10 bases lay in between. Germline CDR1 and CDR2: SGHRS and YFSETQ. CDR3 length: 13 amino acids. For the CDR3, the DNA is TGCGCCAGCAGCTTCGCCGAGTGGGAGACCCAGTACTTC. Protein sequence: CASSFAEWETQYF.

The chain recombines TRBV6-1 with TRBJ2-7, with D possibly being TRBD1 (6 bases). CDR1 is MNHNS and CDR2 is SASEGT in the germline V gene. V was trimmed by 3 bases and J by 0 bases, leaving 12 bases between them. CDR3 length: 15 amino acids. The CDR3 loop reads CASSDPQGSSYEQYF. CDR3 nucleotide sequence: TGTGCCAGCAGTGATCCTCAGGGGAGCTCCTACGAGCAGTACTTC.

As concerns this clonotype: Relative to the germline gene, one junction end is altered; a read error may explain this. The V gene is TRBV6-5, the J gene TRBJ2-1; the D gene is possibly TRBD2 (6 bases). This CDR3 contains 15 residues. Germline values: CDR1 MNHEY, CDR2 SVGAGI. The CDR3 coding sequence is TGTGCTAGCAGTTACTCCTGGCGGGATCACAATGAGCAGTTCTTC. This codes for CASSYSWRDHNEQFF.

This clonotype was seen more than once but under ten times. V and J are TRBV7-2 and TRBJ2-7, with a possible D match to TRBD2 (6 bases). V lost 5 bases to trimming and J lost 2 bases, with 10 bases between them. CDR3 length equals 13 residues. Germline V gene sequence: CDR1 SGHTA, CDR2 FQGNSA. CDR3 loop: CASSRGTPYEQYF. CDR3 sequence (DNA): TGTGCCAGCAGCCGAGGGACTCCCTACGAGCAGTACTTC.

This chain uses TRBV14 with TRBJ2-7, with a tentative D call TRBD2 (7 bases). The CDR3 loop spans 16 amino acids. V lost 2 bases and J 1 base, leaving 15 bases between the germline ends. The germline V gene encodes CDR1 SGHDN and CDR2 FVKESK. This chain's CDR3 is CASSQRGGARSYEQYF. The CDR3 DNA reads as TGTGCCAGCAGCCAAAGGGGGGGGGCCAGATCCTACGAGCAGTACTTC.

This clonotype showed up just a few times. The chain links TRBV29-1 to TRBJ2-3, with TRBD2 matching 7 bases. The CDR3 consists of 14 residues. V lost 3 bases, J lost 3 bases, and 6 bases stayed unmatched. Germline CDR1 SQVTM, CDR2 ANQGSEA. In DNA, the CDR3 is TGCAGCGTTGAGACGGGAGGTGGGACAGATACGCAGTATTTT. It yields the protein CSVETGGGTDTQYF.

The table lists this clonotype with a few counts. The genes are TRBV4-1 and TRBJ1-2; no clear D. This CDR3 comprises 18 residues. CDR1 MGHRA and CDR2 YSYEKL come from the germline V gene. Deletions cut 1 base from V and 1 base from J, with 19 bases between. DNA for the CDR3: TGCGCCAGCAGCCAAGCTCCGCTGACTGAAATGAATAACTATGGCTACACCTTC. Encoded protein: CASSQAPLTEMNNYGYTF.

This clonotype was detected only a few times. J is TRBJ2-7 and V is TRBV10-3; 9 bases are a match to TRBD2. The V gene's germline CDR1 is ENHRY and CDR2 SYGVKD. V lost 2 bases, J lost 0 bases, and 5 bases stayed unmatched. CDR3 length: 16 residues. The CDR3 sequence is CAISEAASGISYEQYF. For the CDR3, the DNA is TGTGCCATCAGTGAGGCGGCTAGCGGGATCTCCTACGAGCAGTACTTC.

The chain links TRBV5-1 to TRBJ1-1; TRBD1 might be the D (5 bases). Germline V lookup: CDR1 SGHRS, CDR2 YFSETQ. The CDR3 has 15 amino acids. V dropped 3 bases and J dropped 3 bases, with 15 bases sitting between them. The CDR3 sequence: CASSSGRWGDTEAFF. The CDR3 nucleotides are TGCGCCAGCAGCTCCGGTCGGTGGGGGGACACTGAAGCTTTCTTT.

This clonotype has only one observation. This rearrangement joins TRBV11-2 to TRBJ2-3, with D perhaps matching TRBD1 or TRBD2 (5 bases each). The CDR3 extends over 16 amino acids. V lost 1 base, J lost 4 bases, and 15 bases lay in between. Germline CDR1 SGHAT, CDR2 FQNNGV. The CDR3 region has the DNA TGTGCCAGCAGCTTAGGCTCAAGAGGGACCCCAGATACGCAGTATTTT. Residues: CASSLGSRGTPDTQYF.

In its sample, this clonotype was seen a few times. The gene calls are TRBV10-2 and TRBJ1-1; D possibly corresponds to TRBD1 (5 bases). There are 11 residues in the CDR3. Germline V lookup: CDR1 WSHSY, CDR2 SAAADI. V lost 8 bases and J 4 bases, leaving 8 bases between the germline ends. The CDR3 protein is CASQGATEAFF. The CDR3 DNA reads as TGCGCCAGCCAAGGGGCCACTGAAGCTTTCTTT.

The DNA of the CDR3 is TGTGCCAGCAGCTGGGAGCCGAGGCGGAACCAAGAGACCCAGTACTTC. Translating it yields CASSWEPRRNQETQYF. This chain joins TRBV5-6 and TRBJ2-5; D perhaps matches TRBD2 (5 bases). V gave up 3 bases and J gave up 0 bases, with 15 bases separating them. Looked up from germline, CDR1 is SGHDT and CDR2 is YYEEEE. This CDR3 comprises 16 residues.

The CDR3 region is CSAPLLQGILNEQFF. The CDR3 DNA reads as TGCAGCGCCCCCCTCCTACAGGGGATTTTGAATGAGCAGTTCTTC. J is TRBJ2-1 and V is TRBV29-1; TRBD1 agrees at 7 bases. Germline V gene lookup returns CDR1 SQVTM and CDR2 ANQGSEA. This CDR3 comprises 15 residues. V dropped 7 bases and J dropped 7; count of bases not matched to a gene: 16.

There are a few counts of this clonotype. The chain carries TRBV4-2 and TRBJ1-2, with 8 bases lining up with TRBD1. V gave up 0 bases and J gave up 4 bases; unmatched junction bases: 10. CDR3 length: 17 residues. The germline CDR1 and CDR2 sequences are LGHNA and YNFKEQ. As DNA, the CDR3 is TGTGCCAGCAGCCAAGATTACAGGTCAGGGGGCGGCTATGGCTACACCTTC. Amino acid sequence: CASSQDYRSGGGYGYTF.

The chain combines TRBV25-1 with TRBJ1-4; D uncertain. V lost 2 bases, J lost 8 bases, and 9 bases lay in between. The CDR3 contains 13 residues. Germline values: CDR1 MGHDK, CDR2 SYGVNS. CDR3 DNA sequence: TGTGCCAGCAGTGAAGTCAACCGCGAAAAACTGTTTTTT. Encoded protein: CASSEVNREKLFF.

The rearrangement joins TRBV11-2 to TRBJ2-7; 7 bases align to TRBD1. The germline V gene has CDR1 SGHAT and CDR2 FQNNGV. This CDR3 has 15 residues. The J segment lost 2 bases and the V segment lost 5 bases, leaving 9 bases of the junction unmatched. In DNA, the CDR3 is TGTGCCAGCAGCCCCCTGACAGGGTTTCCCTACGAGCAGTACTTC. Translated, it gives CASSPLTGFPYEQYF.

The rearrangement uses TRBV6-6 and TRBJ1-1; TRBD1 might be the D (6 bases). The length of the CDR3 is 15 residues. V dropped 4 bases and J dropped 1 base, with 13 bases sitting between them. Germline loops: CDR1 MNHNY, CDR2 SVGAGI (reference sequence). The CDR3 protein is CASSFLRQENTEAFF. For the CDR3, the DNA is TGTGCCAGCAGTTTTCTAAGACAGGAGAACACTGAAGCTTTCTTT.

This chain uses TRBV27 with TRBJ2-1; 9 nucleotides agree with TRBD2. This CDR3 region has 16 residues. Germline trimming cut 1 base from V and 5 bases from J; bases unmatched to any gene: 6. Germline V lookup: CDR1 MNHEY, CDR2 SMNVEV (reference sequence). In nucleotides, the CDR3 is TGTGCCAGCAGTTTATTGGCGGGGGGGGCAGACAATGAGCAGTTCTTC. Residues: CASSLLAGGADNEQFF.

The gene calls are TRBV20-1 and TRBJ2-7; possibly TRBD1 or TRBD2 for D (7 bases each). The CDR3 totals 14 residues. V was cut by 6 bases and J by 2 bases, with 17 bases left in between. Looked up from germline, CDR1 is DFQATT and CDR2 is SNEGSKA (reference sequence). The CDR3, as DNA: TGCAGTGCGGAGCCACAGGGGAGGGCCTACGAGCAGTACTTC. Translation: CSAEPQGRAYEQYF.

This clonotype appeared once. J is TRBJ2-1 and V is TRBV5-6; 14 bases align to TRBD2. From germline, CDR1 is SGHDT and CDR2 YYEEEE. After removal of 4 bases from V and 4 bases from J, the junction contained 7 bases not matched to a gene. The CDR3 length is 17 residues. In nucleotides, the CDR3 is TGTGCCAGCAGCCACAGACTAGCGGGAGGGTTATACAATGAGCAGTTCTTC. Its translation: CASSHRLAGGLYNEQFF.

The CDR3 is CASQPHVGKGNTEAFF. The CDR3, as DNA: TGTGCCAGCCAACCCCACGTAGGGAAGGGGAACACTGAAGCTTTCTTT. V is TRBV6-5 and J is TRBJ1-1; no clear D. CDR1 is MNHEY and CDR2 is SVGAGI in the germline V gene. The CDR3 is 16 amino acids. The V end lost 8 bases, the J end lost 1 base, and 20 bases lay between the germline ends.

This chain uses TRBV7-2 with TRBJ2-3; TRBD2 is a possible D gene (6 bases). This CDR3 is built from 15 residues. The V and J ends lost 0 bases and 8 bases respectively, with 15 bases between them. Germline assignment: CDR1 SGHTA and CDR2 FQGNSA. The CDR3 DNA sequence: TGTGCCAGCAGCTTAGCAGGCGGGGTATGGGGTACGCAGTATTTT. Its protein is CASSLAGGVWGTQYF.

This CDR3 reads CASSEPTLGEQYF. In DNA form, the CDR3 reads TGTGCCAGCAGCGAACCAACTTTGGGGGAGCAGTACTTC. The chain is built from TRBV3-1 and TRBJ2-7; D is ambiguous. This CDR3 contains 13 residues. V was pared by 5 bases and J by 7 bases, with 15 bases between. Germline V gene lookup returns CDR1 LGHDT and CDR2 YNNKEL (reference sequence).

This clonotype has a handful of counts. This chain uses TRBV4-1 with TRBJ2-1, with D tentatively TRBD2 (6 bases). V lost 5 bases to trimming and J lost 5 bases, with 13 bases between them. The CDR3 is made up of 14 amino acids. The germline V gene encodes CDR1 MGHRA and CDR2 YSYEKL. Here the CDR3 reads CASSLAVNHNEQFF. CDR3 nucleotides: TGCGCCAGCAGCTTAGCGGTCAACCACAATGAGCAGTTCTTC.

V gene TRBV28 combines with J gene TRBJ2-7, with a possible D match to TRBD1 (7 bases). The V gene's germline CDR1 is MDHEN and CDR2 SYDVKM. The CDR3 loop spans 15 amino acids. Trimming took off 3 bases at V and 3 bases at J, with 15 bases between the two ends. CDR3 residues: CASSFGGGTDYEQYF. The DNA of the CDR3 is TGTGCCAGCAGTTTTGGGGGCGGGACAGACTACGAGCAGTACTTC.

Many counts were recorded for this clonotype. The rearrangement joins TRBV7-6 to TRBJ2-2; a weak D match, TRBD1 (6 bases). Trimming removed 4 bases at V and 5 bases at J, with 14 bases between. CDR1 and CDR2 from the germline V gene are SGHVS and FNYEAQ. This CDR3 comprises 15 residues. The CDR3: CASSYMDRFTGELFF. The CDR3 DNA reads as TGTGCCAGCAGCTACATGGACAGATTTACCGGGGAGCTGTTTTTT.

The chain couples TRBV5-6 to TRBJ2-7, with D possibly matching TRBD2 (5 bases). The V gene lost 1 base and the J gene lost 2 bases, with 7 bases spanning the gap. Germline values: CDR1 SGHDT, CDR2 YYEEEE. The CDR3 runs 13 residues. CDR3 sequence (DNA): TGTGCCAGCAGCTTGTGGGGAGCCTACGAGCAGTACTTC. The encoded protein is CASSLWGAYEQYF.